This record concerns one T cell receptor (beta chain) sequence. Its cognate antigen is unknown. These data are taken from a study of cytomegalovirus exposure and HLA in healthy donors. Study summary: Earlier work reported about 110 million unique TCR beta sequences from about 200 million T cells. General study points: Earlier results showed most TCR beta V segments being productive about 87% or about 30% of the time. When the data were analyzed later, several of the most significant clusters appeared to be linked to common viral pathogens.

A multiplex PCR was run with 60 Vbeta primers and 13 Jbeta primers. In the authors' workflow: Per a later analysis, the number of unique TCR beta chains was roughly 87 million, of which about 11 million were shared. The method was immunoSEQ multiplex PCR; TCRdb's version includes in-frame clones alone and lacks a portion of them. That table furnishes V, J and clone size, whereas the DNA furnished D and trimming. The table shows some 120,000 clones, with 74% occurring only once. Germline trimming cut 4 bases from V and 5 bases from J; bases unmatched to any gene: 5. This CDR3 is built from 14 residues. Germline CDR1 is SGHDT and CDR2 is YYEEEE.

The sequence derives from a human donor in good health. The chain employs TRBV5-6 and TRBJ1-2; 10 nucleotides match TRBD1. Sequences were obtained from PBMCs. The CDR3 sequence is CASSARGQGYGYTF. The CDR3 DNA is TGTGCCAGCAGCGCCCGGGGACAGGGGTATGGCTACACCTTC.